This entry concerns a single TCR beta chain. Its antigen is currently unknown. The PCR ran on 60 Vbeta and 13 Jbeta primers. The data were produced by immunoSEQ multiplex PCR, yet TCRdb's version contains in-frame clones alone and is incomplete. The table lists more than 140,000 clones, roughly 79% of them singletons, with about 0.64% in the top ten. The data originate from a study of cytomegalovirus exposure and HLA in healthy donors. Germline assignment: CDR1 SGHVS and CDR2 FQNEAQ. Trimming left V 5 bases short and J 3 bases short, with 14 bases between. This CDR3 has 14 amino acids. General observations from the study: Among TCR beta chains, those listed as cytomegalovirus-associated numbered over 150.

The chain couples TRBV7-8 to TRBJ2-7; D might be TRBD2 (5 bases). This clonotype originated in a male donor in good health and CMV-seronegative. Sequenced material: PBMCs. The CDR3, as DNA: TGTGCCAGCAGCCCGACGGGAAAGAACTACGAGCAGTACTTC. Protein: CASSPTGKNYEQYF.